One sample yielded the 32 T cell receptor beta chains listed below, sequenced in a study of cytomegalovirus exposure and HLA in healthy donors. PCR employed 60 Vbeta and 13 Jbeta primers. Assay used: immunoSEQ multiplex PCR; TCRdb lists only in-frame clones, some missing. The sample contains about 200,000 clones, about 76% of which appear only once. Sample: PBMCs. Receptors originate from a male donor in good health and CMV-seropositive.

This chain uses TRBV5-4 with TRBJ1-2; a weak D match, TRBD1 (5 bases). V was trimmed by 10 bases and J by 5 bases, leaving 21 bases between them. Germline CDR1 and CDR2: SGHNT and YYREEE (reference sequence). The CDR3 sequence is 14 residues long. Here the CDR3 reads CAASSGGEPYGYTF. The CDR3 DNA follows: TGTGCCGCCAGCAGCGGGGGTGAGCCGTATGGCTACACCTTC.

The chain uses TRBV7-8 and TRBJ1-2; 7 bases line up with TRBD1. CDR1 is SGHVS and CDR2 is FQNEAQ in the germline V gene. The CDR3 covers 17 residues. V lost 1 base, J lost 6 bases, and 14 bases stayed unmatched. This CDR3 reads CASSLGRYRGFENGYTF. The CDR3 bases are TGTGCCAGCAGCTTAGGGAGGTACAGGGGTTTCGAGAATGGCTACACCTTC.

This clone was counted a single time. CDR3 sequence: CASSLKQGTTNTGELFF. Here the CDR3 DNA reads TGTGCCAGCAGCTTAAAGCAGGGAACGACGAACACCGGGGAGCTGTTTTTT. The V and J genes are TRBV7-3 and TRBJ2-2, with D perhaps matching TRBD1 (5 bases). V was clipped by 1 base and J by 0 bases, with 12 bases between them. CDR3 length equals 17 residues. From germline, CDR1 is SGHTA and CDR2 FQGTGA.

The rearrangement links TRBV27 to TRBJ1-4; D uncertain. Trimming left V 5 bases short and J 5 bases short, with 15 bases between. CDR3 length: 15 amino acids. Germline loops: CDR1 MNHEY, CDR2 SMNVEV (reference sequence). CDR3: CASSPREQRNEKLFF. Written as DNA, the CDR3 is TGTGCCAGCAGTCCCCGGGAACAGAGGAATGAAAAACTGTTTTTT.

This chain uses TRBV19 with TRBJ1-5; maybe TRBD1 (5 bases). This CDR3 spans 16 amino acids. Germline V gives CDR1 LNHDA, CDR2 SQIVND (reference sequence). The V end was cut by 1 base, the J end by 4 bases, with 14 bases between. The CDR3 DNA is TGTGCCAGTAGTATAGGTGGCCAGGGTCGAAATCAGCCCCAGCATTTT. The encoded protein is CASSIGGQGRNQPQHF.

In this sample, this clone turned up once. The J gene is TRBJ2-7, the V gene TRBV6-5; D is perhaps TRBD1 (5 bases). Between the trimmed V and J ends, which lost 6 bases and 2 bases, there was a span of 17 bases. This CDR3 is built from 15 residues. Germline V gene sequence: CDR1 MNHEY, CDR2 SVGAGI. The CDR3 sequence is CASRYRGSGTYEQYF. CDR3 coding DNA: TGTGCCAGCAGATATAGGGGATCCGGAACCTACGAGCAGTACTTC.

This rearrangement joins TRBV6-1 to TRBJ2-1; possible D gene TRBD1, 6 bases. Deletions cut 3 bases from V and 6 bases from J, with 9 bases between. The CDR3 length is 13 residues. Germline CDR1 MNHNS, CDR2 SASEGT. The CDR3 sequence: CASSDGQSNEQFF. The CDR3 DNA follows: TGTGCCAGCAGTGATGGACAGAGCAATGAGCAGTTCTTC.

The rearrangement uses TRBV7-6 and TRBJ2-7; D perhaps matches TRBD1 (5 bases). The CDR3 runs 14 residues. Trimming cost V 0 bases and J 3 bases, with 9 bases left between them. Germline CDR1 reads SGHVS; CDR2 reads FNYEAQ. CDR3 region: CASSLAVGLYEQYF. The CDR3 nucleotides are TGTGCCAGCAGCTTAGCGGTGGGGCTCTACGAGCAGTACTTC.

The gene calls are TRBV27 and TRBJ1-4, with 12 bases fitting TRBD1. Germline trimming cut 4 bases from V and 8 bases from J; bases unmatched to any gene: 5. Germline CDR1 and CDR2: MNHEY and SMNVEV (reference sequence). The CDR3 covers 15 residues. Here the CDR3 DNA reads TGTGCCAGCAGTTACCGGGACAGGGGGCGAGAAAAACTGTTTTTT. Its translation is CASSYRDRGREKLFF.

V usage is TRBV9 and J usage is TRBJ2-2, with 9 positions matching TRBD2. The CDR3 length is 18 residues. V lost 0 bases to trimming and J lost 0 bases; unmatched junction nucleotides: 6. The germline gives CDR1 SGDLS, CDR2 YYNGEE. The CDR3 spells CASSVADSGGANTGELFF. The DNA of the CDR3 is TGTGCCAGCAGCGTAGCTGATAGCGGGGGCGCGAACACCGGGGAGCTGTTTTTT.

The rearrangement joins TRBV18 to TRBJ2-3, with TRBD1 as a possible D gene (5 bases). The CDR3 consists of 13 residues. Per germline, CDR1 KGHSH and CDR2 LQKENI. V was shortened by 8 bases and J by 1 base, with 10 bases between the two germline ends. The CDR3 coding sequence is TGTGCCAGCCCCAGGGTGGGCACAGATACGCAGTATTTT. Its translation: CASPRVGTDTQYF. The full variable domain, with the rest looked up from reference TRBV18 and TRBJ2-3, is NAGVMQNPRHLVRRRGQEARLRCSPMKGHSHVYWYRQLPEEGLKFMVYLQKENIIDESGMPKERFSAEFPKEGPSILRIQQVVRGDSAAYFCASPRVGTDTQYFGPGTRLTVL.

The chain carries TRBV5-5 and TRBJ1-3; tentative D call: TRBD1 (5 bases). Trimming pared 2 bases from V and 8 bases from J, leaving 14 bases between. This CDR3 spans 14 amino acids. The V gene's germline CDR1 is SGHKS and CDR2 YYEKEE (reference sequence). CDR3 DNA: TGTGCCAGCAGCTTAATAGGGACTGCGGACACCATATATTTT. Translation gives CASSLIGTADTIYF.

On this clone itself: Germline is not matched at one junction end, which may reflect a read error. V is TRBV7-7 and J is TRBJ2-5; 9 bases match TRBD2. This CDR3 contains 19 residues. Germline V gives CDR1 SSHAT, CDR2 FNYEAQ (reference sequence). The CDR3 sequence is CASSLARETSGLSRETQYF. CDR3 sequence (DNA): TGTGCTAGCAGCTTAGCGCGGGAGACTAGCGGCCTCTCACGGGAGACCCAGTACTTC.

This chain joins TRBV5-5 and TRBJ1-5, with D maybe TRBD1 (5 bases). The CDR3 totals 15 residues. V lost 0 bases, J lost 3 bases, and 10 bases lay in between. Looked up from germline, CDR1 is SGHKS and CDR2 is YYEKEE (reference sequence). The CDR3 reads CASSLAGGSNQPQHF. The CDR3 DNA sequence: TGTGCCAGCAGCTTGGCGGGGGGGTCCAATCAGCCCCAGCATTTT.

The J gene is TRBJ2-7, the V gene TRBV6-6; D possibly corresponds to TRBD2 (6 bases). Germline CDR1 is MNHNY and CDR2 is SVGAGI (reference sequence). The CDR3 runs 15 residues. Trimming pared 2 bases from V and 4 bases from J, leaving 15 bases between. The CDR3 DNA sequence: TGTGCCAGCAGTTACGGCGGGGCCCACTCGTACGAGCAGTACTTC. This gives the protein CASSYGGAHSYEQYF.

This clone was recorded a few times. V gene TRBV19 combines with J gene TRBJ1-5, with no clear D. The CDR3 is made up of 15 amino acids. Germline values: CDR1 LNHDA, CDR2 SQIVND (reference sequence). Trimming removed 5 bases from V and 0 bases from J, with 11 bases in between. In nucleotides, the CDR3 is TGTGCCAGTAGTTCTCCGCGGGGTAGCAATCAGCCCCAGCATTTT. It specifies CASSSPRGSNQPQHF. The whole variable domain, filled in from reference TRBV19 and TRBJ1-5, reads DGGITQSPKYLFRKEGQNVTLSCEQNLNHDAMYWYRQDPGQGLRLIYYSQIVNDFQKGDIAEGYSVSREKKESFPLTVTSAQKNPTAFYLCASSSPRGSNQPQHFGDGTRLSIL.

The gene calls are TRBV9 and TRBJ2-3; a possible D gene is TRBD2 (5 bases). Trimming removed 0 bases from V and 2 bases from J, with 7 bases in between. CDR3 length equals 14 residues. Germline values: CDR1 SGDLS, CDR2 YYNGEE. The CDR3 sequence is CASSVGTSTDTQYF. Here the CDR3 DNA reads TGTGCCAGCAGCGTAGGGACTTCCACAGATACGCAGTATTTT.

This rearrangement joins TRBV4-2 to TRBJ1-2; D possibly corresponds to TRBD1 (6 bases). CDR1 is LGHNA and CDR2 is YNFKEQ in the germline V gene. Trimming shortened V by 2 bases and J by 7 bases, and 20 bases separated the two germline ends. This CDR3 is 16 amino acids long. The CDR3 loop reads CASSQTQGSEEGGYTF. The CDR3 region has the DNA TGTGCCAGCAGCCAAACACAGGGATCAGAAGAAGGTGGCTACACCTTC.

This clone was picked up a small number of times. The chain carries TRBV28 and TRBJ2-7, with TRBD2 matching 11 bases. V dropped 5 bases and J dropped 3; count of bases not matched to a gene: 9. CDR1 and CDR2 from the germline V gene are MDHEN and SYDVKM. The length of the CDR3 is 16 residues. CDR3 bases: TGTGCCAGCAGTCCCCCCCGGGGGACTAGCGGCTACGAGCAGTACTTC. Its translation: CASSPPRGTSGYEQYF.

The chain combines TRBV27 with TRBJ2-7; D is unresolved. Per the germline V gene, CDR1 is MNHEY and CDR2 is SMNVEV (reference sequence). The V and J ends lost 0 bases and 4 bases respectively, with 7 bases between them. The CDR3 runs 13 residues. CDR3 nucleotides: TGTGCCAGCAGTTTATCCCCCTATTACGAGCAGTACTTC. Its protein is CASSLSPYYEQYF.

The V call is TRBV29-1, the J call TRBJ2-7; D is perhaps TRBD1 (5 bases). The CDR3 totals 14 residues. CDR1 and CDR2 from the germline V gene are SQVTM and ANQGSEA. V was shortened by 3 bases and J by 4 bases, with 16 bases between the two germline ends. The CDR3 here is CSVEIRQGLYEQYF. CDR3 coding DNA: TGCAGCGTTGAGATTCGGCAGGGATTATACGAGCAGTACTTC.

This clone was detected only once. The rearrangement uses TRBV5-1 and TRBJ1-1; D is unresolved. Trimming took 5 bases from V and 0 from J, leaving 11 bases between them. CDR1 and CDR2 (germline): SGHRS, YFSETQ. The CDR3 has 14 residues. In nucleotides, the CDR3 is TGCGCCAGCAGTCCGGGGAACATGAACACTGAAGCTTTCTTT. Its protein is CASSPGNMNTEAFF. The variable domain in full, completed from reference TRBV5-1 and TRBJ1-1, reads KAGVTQTPRYLIKTRGQQVTLSCSPISGHRSVSWYQQTPGQGLQFLFEYFSETQRNKGNFPGRFSGRQFSNSRSEMNVSTLELGDSALYLCASSPGNMNTEAFFGQGTRLTVV.

Here the CDR3 reads CASSTGTSGSIADTQYF. The CDR3 DNA reads as TGCGCCAGCAGCACCGGGACTAGCGGGAGTATCGCAGATACGCAGTATTTT. The rearrangement links TRBV5-1 to TRBJ2-3, with 14 bases identical to TRBD2. CDR3 size: 17 residues. V was pared by 4 bases and J by 4 bases, with 8 bases of the junction left unmatched. From germline, CDR1 is SGHRS and CDR2 YFSETQ.

V gene TRBV6-6 combines with J gene TRBJ2-7; D might be TRBD2 (7 bases). The V end lost 6 bases, the J end lost 3 bases, and 18 bases lay between the germline ends. Per germline, CDR1 MNHNY and CDR2 SVGAGI (reference sequence). This CDR3 is 15 amino acids long. The CDR3 is CASRDWGGQNYEQYF. CDR3 nucleotides: TGTGCCAGCAGGGATTGGGGGGGCCAGAACTACGAGCAGTACTTC.

The chain links TRBV7-2 to TRBJ2-2, with D unclear. V was pared by 5 bases and J by 6 bases, with 22 bases between. From germline, CDR1 is SGHTA and CDR2 FQGNSA. The CDR3 is 17 amino acids. In DNA, the CDR3 is TGTGCCAGCAGCGCTGTTTCGCCAGACATCTCTTCCGGGGAGCTGTTTTTT. As protein: CASSAVSPDISSGELFF.

This clone has just one count. The V call is TRBV27, the J call TRBJ1-1; a weak D match, TRBD1 (6 bases). Germline CDR1 is MNHEY and CDR2 is SMNVEV (reference sequence). The CDR3 spans 19 residues. The V end was cut by 3 bases, the J end by 0 bases, with 23 bases between. CDR3 coding DNA: TGTGCCAGCAGTTTTCTAGCACCGAACAGACAGGTAATGAACACTGAAGCTTTCTTT. Its translation is CASSFLAPNRQVMNTEAFF.

This sequence joins TRBV7-3 and TRBJ2-5; 7 bases agree with TRBD2. Germline lookup yields CDR1 SGHTA and CDR2 FQGTGA. CDR3 size: 15 residues. J lost 1 base, V lost 3 bases, and 5 bases had no gene match. The CDR3 loop reads CASSFGGGGQETQYF. CDR3 bases: TGTGCCAGCAGCTTCGGCGGGGGAGGCCAAGAGACCCAGTACTTC. The whole variable domain, filled in from reference TRBV7-3 and TRBJ2-5, reads GAGVSQTPSNKVTEKGKYVELRCDPISGHTALYWYRQSLGQGPEFLIYFQGTGAADDSGLPNDRFFAVRPEGSVSTLKIQRTERGDSAVYLCASSFGGGGQETQYFGPGTRLLVL.

This sequence joins TRBV18 and TRBJ2-5; 8 nucleotides line up with TRBD1. The trim removed 5 bases at V and 5 bases at J, leaving 4 bases unmatched. CDR3 length: 13 residues. The V gene's germline CDR1 is KGHSH and CDR2 LQKENI. In DNA form, the CDR3 reads TGTGCCAGCTCAAAGGGACAGGCGGAGACCCAGTACTTC. Its translation is CASSKGQAETQYF.

The chain is built from TRBV4-1 and TRBJ2-4; TRBD1 agrees at 7 bases. The trim removed 4 bases at V and 8 bases at J, leaving 8 bases unmatched. There are 14 residues in the CDR3. Germline lookup yields CDR1 MGHRA and CDR2 YSYEKL. The CDR3 loop is CASSLTGLEDIQYF. The CDR3, as DNA: TGCGCCAGCAGCCTGACAGGGCTCGAGGACATTCAGTACTTC.

This chain connects TRBV2 to TRBJ2-5; perhaps TRBD2 as D (7 bases). Trimming removed 5 bases at V and 1 base at J, with 14 bases between. The CDR3 is made up of 15 amino acids. Germline-derived CDR1 and CDR2 are SNHLY and FYNNEI. The CDR3 is CASSPWGGLQETQYF. CDR3 nucleotides: TGTGCCAGCAGTCCTTGGGGGGGGCTCCAAGAGACCCAGTACTTC.

This chain connects TRBV14 to TRBJ2-2, with D possibly being TRBD2 (5 bases). V gave up 0 bases and J gave up 7 bases, with 6 bases separating them. Germline CDR1 SGHDN, CDR2 FVKESK. The CDR3 loop spans 13 amino acids. The chain's CDR3 is CASSQDGSGELFF. The CDR3 DNA reads as TGTGCCAGCAGCCAAGATGGGAGCGGGGAGCTGTTTTTT. The full variable domain, its missing parts supplied by reference TRBV14 and TRBJ2-2, is EAGVTQFPSHSVIEKGQTVTLRCDPISGHDNLYWYRRVMGKEIKFLLHFVKESKQDESGMPNNRFLAERTGGTYSTLKVQPAELEDSGVYFCASSQDGSGELFFGEGSRLTVL.

The V and J genes are TRBV19 and TRBJ2-7, with D possibly TRBD1 on 5 matching bases. Trimming took 3 bases from V and 4 from J, leaving 10 bases between them. Germline CDR1 LNHDA, CDR2 SQIVND (reference sequence). The CDR3 has 13 amino acids. The CDR3 DNA reads TGTGCCAGTAGTATTGAGACAGATTACGAGCAGTACTTC. This translates into CASSIETDYEQYF.